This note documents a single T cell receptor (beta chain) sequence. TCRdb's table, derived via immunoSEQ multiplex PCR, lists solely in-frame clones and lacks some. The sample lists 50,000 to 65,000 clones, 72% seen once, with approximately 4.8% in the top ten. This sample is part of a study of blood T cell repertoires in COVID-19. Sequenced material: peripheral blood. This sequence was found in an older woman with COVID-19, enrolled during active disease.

CDR3 bases: TGTGCCAGCAGTCCCACCCCGTTCGGGACAGGGGATTGGTATGGCTACACCTTC. It translates to CASSPTPFGTGDWYGYTF. The rearrangement links TRBV6-6 to TRBJ1-2; 10 bases align to TRBD1. Germline-derived CDR1 and CDR2 are MNHNY and SVGAGI (reference sequence). Trimming took 5 bases from V and 5 from J; bases not matched to a gene: 17. The CDR3 is 18 residues long.